This T cell receptor (beta chain) was retrieved from a study of glioma-infiltrating T cells. Whole-study findings and limits: Non-neoplastic patients had below-expected tissue-blood divergence, while all gliomas exceeded expectation.

Germline V gene sequence: CDR1 MNHNS, CDR2 SASEGT. V shed 1 base and J 3 bases; nucleotides not matched to a gene: 7. The CDR3 runs to 17 residues. This clonotype was seen many times. Its antigen is unknown. TCR alpha and beta CDR3 regions were amplified from RNA using iRepertoire nested multiplex PCR. TCRdb recomputed calls from the multiplex PCR reads with MiXCR, one row per CDR3 protein. The sample consists of about 210,000 distinct CDR3 sequences, more than 25% of them appearing once. This sequence originates from a human donor with low-grade glioma or glioblastoma, undergoing nonglioma brain surgery, or in good health (not recorded which). The V and J genes are TRBV6-1 and TRBJ2-3, with 10 bases aligning to TRBD2. The specimen was glioma tissue, nonneoplastic brain tissue, or PBMCs (not recorded which). CDR3 bases: TGTGCCAGCAGTGAAGGGCGGACTAGCGGTTCTACAGATACGCAGTATTTT. Amino acids: CASSEGRTSGSTDTQYF.